This TCR beta chain was documented in a study of CD8 T cells in ankylosing spondylitis. This clonotype was counted at least ten times. Its antigen is not known. Overall study findings and caveats: Both synovial fluid and blood in reactive arthritis had previously been reported to carry some motif variants. Clones tied to disease were said to be significantly enriched in matched ankylosing spondylitis synovial fluid.

It was by quantitative 5'-RACE with molecular barcodes that TCR beta libraries were made. In TCRdb, the 5' RACE reads were re-called with MiXCR into one record per CDR3 protein. This table holds 50,000 to 60,000 distinct CDR3 sequences, less than 8.5% found once. Trimming left V 3 bases short and J 3 bases short, with 11 bases between. Germline-derived CDR1 and CDR2 are DFQATT and SNEGSKA (reference sequence). There are 14 residues in the CDR3. This rearrangement joins TRBV20-1 to TRBJ1-4; D uncertain. The TCR sequence derives from a female donor with ankylosing spondylitis or in good health (not recorded which). Specimen: blood, either unsorted or a sorted T cell fraction (not recorded which). In nucleotides, the CDR3 is TGCAGTGCTAGTTCGGGGTCGGCTAATGAAAAACTGTTTTTT. The encoded protein is CSASSGSANEKLFF.